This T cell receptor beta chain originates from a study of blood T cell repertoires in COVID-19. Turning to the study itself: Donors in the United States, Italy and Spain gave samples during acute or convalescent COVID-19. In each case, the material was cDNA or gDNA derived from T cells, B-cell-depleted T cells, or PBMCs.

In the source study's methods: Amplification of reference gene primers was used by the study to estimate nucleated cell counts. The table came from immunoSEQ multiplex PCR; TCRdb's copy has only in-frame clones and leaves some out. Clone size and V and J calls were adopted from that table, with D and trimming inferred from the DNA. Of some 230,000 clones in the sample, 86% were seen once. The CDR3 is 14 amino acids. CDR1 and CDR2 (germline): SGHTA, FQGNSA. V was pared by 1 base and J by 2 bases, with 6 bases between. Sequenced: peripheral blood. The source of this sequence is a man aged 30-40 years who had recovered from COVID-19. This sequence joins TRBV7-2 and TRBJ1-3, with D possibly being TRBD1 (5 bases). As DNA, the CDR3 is TGTGCCAGCAGCTTAGGGACAACTGGAAACACCATATATTTT. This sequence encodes CASSLGTTGNTIYF.